This T cell receptor (beta chain) originates from a study of beta chain features in type 1 diabetes. CDR3 length: 14 amino acids. Germline V gives CDR1 GTSNPN, CDR2 SVGIG (reference sequence). V was pared by 3 bases and J by 6 bases, with 10 bases of the junction left unmatched. Overall study findings and caveats: Insertion counts at VDJ junctions were lower in type 1 diabetes patients, who also showed more deletions there. HLA influence on TCRB rearrangement stayed unresolved here.

As for this clone: Its antigen is still unknown.

Expressed TCRB transcripts were sequenced because the entire RNA isolate underwent reverse transcription. TCRdb's copy holds only in-frame clones and misses some; the assay was immunoSEQ multiplex PCR. In the table there are 220,000 or so clones, more than 65% of which are singletons. The clonotype originates from a young man in good health. The sequenced sample was naive CD4+ T cells from blood. This chain uses TRBV30 with TRBJ2-7, with 8 bases aligning to TRBD2. The CDR3 loop is CAWSPGWLAGEQYF. CDR3 sequence (DNA): TGTGCCTGGAGCCCTGGGTGGCTAGCGGGCGAGCAGTACTTC.